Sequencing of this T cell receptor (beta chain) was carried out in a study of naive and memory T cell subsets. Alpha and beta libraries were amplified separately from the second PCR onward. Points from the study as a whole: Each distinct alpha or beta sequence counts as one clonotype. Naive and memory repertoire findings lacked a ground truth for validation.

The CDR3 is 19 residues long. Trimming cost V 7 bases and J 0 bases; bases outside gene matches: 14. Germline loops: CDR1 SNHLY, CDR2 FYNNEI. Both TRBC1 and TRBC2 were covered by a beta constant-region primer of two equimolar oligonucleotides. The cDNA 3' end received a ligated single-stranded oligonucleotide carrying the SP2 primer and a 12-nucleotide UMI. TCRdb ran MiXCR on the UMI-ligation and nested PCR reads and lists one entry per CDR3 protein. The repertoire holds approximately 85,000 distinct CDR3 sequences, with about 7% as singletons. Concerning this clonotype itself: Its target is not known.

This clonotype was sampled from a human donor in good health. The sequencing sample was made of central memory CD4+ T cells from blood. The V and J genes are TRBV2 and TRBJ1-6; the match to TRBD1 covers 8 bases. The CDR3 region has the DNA TGTGCCAGCACCCGACAGGGGTTCCTCGGGAGCTCCTATAATTCACCCCTCCACTTT. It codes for CASTRQGFLGSSYNSPLHF.